This T cell receptor beta chain derives from a study of T cell responses to AZD1222 COVID-19 vaccine. Study summary: Doses given second, at about 4 or about 12 weeks, were pooled.

As for this clone: Its antigen remains unknown.

This CDR3 contains 12 residues. CDR1 LNHDA and CDR2 SQIVND come from the germline V gene (reference sequence). The germline V and J ends were trimmed by 6 bases and 1 base, with 6 bases remaining between them. Assay used: immunoSEQ multiplex PCR; TCRdb lists only in-frame clones, some missing. Of about 87,000 clones in the sample, roughly 90% were seen once. Study-wide points: Regions left unmutated in variants are reportedly the target of nearly half of spike-specific TCRs. Compared with day 0, the breadth and depth of the Spike-specific TCR repertoire rose significantly after two doses of AZD1222. Seropositive AZD1222 recipients at baseline numbered only 6 or 7.

The chain recombines TRBV19 with TRBJ1-1; maybe TRBD1 (5 bases). The TCR originated in an adult in good health. The specimen was peripheral blood, collected on day 0 of AZD1222 vaccination. CDR3 sequence reads: CASRTGNTEAFF. CDR3 DNA sequence: TGTGCCAGTAGAACAGGGAACACTGAAGCTTTCTTT.